Listed below are T cell receptor beta chains from one sample, sequenced in a study of T cell changes during pregnancy in multiple sclerosis. The table came from immunoSEQ multiplex PCR; TCRdb's copy has only in-frame clones and leaves some out. The sample consists of 15,000 to 20,000 clones, about 90% of them appearing once. Source: CD8+ T cells from peripheral blood mononuclear cells, taken in the third trimester of pregnancy. The receptors were sampled from a female donor in good health, enrolled as a control in a pregnancy study. CDR3s include the opening cysteine and the closing phenylalanine or tryptophan. A D gene is named only where the DNA matches it firmly. Size is stated for part of the rows, as once, few or many counts, or as a class when the clone is expanded.

>TRBJ2-7|TRBD1|TRBV28|NA
TGTGCCAGCAGTTTGAGAGGGGGCCACGAGCAGTACTTC
CASSLRGGHEQYF
>TRBJ1-5|NA|TRBV27|NA
TGTGCCAGCAGTCCGTCGACAGGATTTATCAATCAGCCCCAGCATTTT
CASSPSTGFINQPQHF
>TRBJ2-7|TRBD2|TRBV9|NA
TGTGCCAGCAGCGCTAGCGGGAGGGCCAACGAGCAGTACTTC
CASSASGRANEQYF
>TRBJ1-1|NA|TRBV6-5|NA
TGTGCCAGCAGTTACTCCTGGAACACTGAAGCTTTCTTT
CASSYSWNTEAFF
>TRBJ1-1|NA|TRBV27|NA
TGTGCCAGCAGTTTCGGGAACACTGAAGCTTTCTTT
CASSFGNTEAFF
>TRBJ2-5|NA|TRBV19|once
TGTGCCAGTAGTATGGAGGCCCAAGAGACCCAGTACTTC
CASSMEAQETQYF
>TRBJ2-1|NA|TRBV28|NA
TGTGCCAGCAGCCTGGACGGGACTCCTAGCTCCTACAATGAGCAGTTCTTC
CASSLDGTPSSYNEQFF
>TRBJ1-5|NA|TRBV19|NA
TGTGCCACCACAACCACGTTGAATCAGCCCCAGCATTTT
CATTTTLNQPQHF
>TRBJ2-2|TRBD2|TRBV7-9|NA
TGTGCCAGCAGCTCCCGACTAGCGGGAGGGCCCGCCGGGGAGCTGTTTTTT
CASSSRLAGGPAGELFF
>TRBJ2-1|TRBD2|TRBV6-5|few
TGTGCCAGCAGTTACGAGGGAGGGCCCTTAAATGAGCAGTTCTTC
CASSYEGGPLNEQFF
>TRBJ2-1|NA|TRBV7-9|NA
TGTGCCAGCAGCGGTACAGGGTTTGAGCAGTTCTTC
CASSGTGFEQFF
>TRBJ1-2|NA|TRBV7-9|few
TGTGCCAGCAGCCCGCCAGGGAACTATGGCTACACCTTC
CASSPPGNYGYTF